This note documents a single T cell receptor (beta chain) sequence. This sample was taken from a study of memory CD4+ T cells and cytomegalovirus serostatus. Some clones are missing from TCRdb's copy, which holds only in-frame ones; the method was immunoSEQ multiplex PCR. The table lists some 53,000 clones, about 73% of them singletons, with about 0.79% in the top ten. Single viable CD3+CD4+CD8-CD45RO+ cells were sorted as the memory CD4+ T cells. V dropped 0 bases and J dropped 8 bases, with 24 bases sitting between them. The length of the CDR3 is 18 residues. The germline V gene has CDR1 SGHRS and CDR2 YFSETQ.

Specimen: memory CD4+ T cells from blood. The receptor's source is an adult in good health and CMV-seronegative. The chain couples TRBV5-1 to TRBJ2-1; tentative D call: TRBD2 (6 bases). The chain's CDR3 is CASSLVGTFLGEKDEQFF. The CDR3 coding sequence is TGCGCCAGCAGCTTGGTCGGGACTTTCTTGGGGGAAAAGGATGAGCAGTTCTTC.